This is a list of T cell receptor beta chains from one sample in a study of T cell responses to AZD1222 COVID-19 vaccine. TCRdb's copy holds only in-frame clones and misses some; the assay was immunoSEQ multiplex PCR. The repertoire consists of approximately 100,000 clones, with over 75% occurring once and the leading ten covering about 15%. Sequencing was performed on peripheral blood, taken on day 0 of AZD1222 vaccination. The receptors shown here come from an adult in good health. CDR3s include the opening cysteine and the closing phenylalanine or tryptophan. The order of the fields is J gene, V gene, CDR3 protein.

TRBJ2-3 | TRBV6-5 | CASTSPRVGDTQYF
TRBJ2-7 | TRBV21-1 | CASSFRGDGSNEQYF
TRBJ1-2 | TRBV2 | CASSPDKYGYTF
TRBJ1-6 | TRBV30 | CAWSDSGDSPLHF
TRBJ1-2 | TRBV28 | CASSLAILSTFYGYTF
TRBJ2-3 | TRBV5-1 | CASSLAVDFTDTQYF
TRBJ2-5 | TRBV2 | CASTAPNPRSLQETQYF
TRBJ2-7 | TRBV5-1 | CASSIRDEQYF
TRBJ1-5 | TRBV7-6 | CASSAEGMSNQPQHF
TRBJ2-7 | TRBV28 | CASSPTSADPRAQEQYF
TRBJ2-1 | TRBV2 | CASRADYSNEQFF
TRBJ2-7 | TRBV12-3/TRBV12-4 | CASSFRSEQYF
TRBJ2-1 | TRBV11-2 | CASSPLLASNEQFF
TRBJ2-1 | TRBV5-1 | CASSLLGTENEQFF
TRBJ1-2 | TRBV7-2 | CASSPGAYYGYTF
TRBJ1-6 | TRBV7-6 | CASSPGQGLGSPLHF
TRBJ2-1 | TRBV29-1 | CSVDYSYNEQFF
TRBJ2-5 | TRBV11-1 | CASSLRANRETQYF
TRBJ2-3 | TRBV9 | CASSVGTSSTDTQYF
TRBJ2-1 | TRBV4-2 | CASSRNTEQFF
TRBJ1-1 | TRBV29-1 | CSGDRTMNTEAFF
TRBJ1-2 | TRBV6-5 | CASSAGANYGYTF
TRBJ2-6 | TRBV9 | CASSLPRQAEHSGANVLTF
TRBJ1-3 | TRBV29-1 | CSVEKGNSGNTIYF
TRBJ1-6 | TRBV4-1 | CASSLEPSRGNSPLHF
TRBJ2-3 | TRBV6-5 | CASSYSGRVADTQYF
TRBJ2-1 | TRBV10-1 | CASGDGDYNEQFF
TRBJ2-7 | TRBV11-2 | CASSFRTSGSGYEQYF
TRBJ2-7 | TRBV19 | CASSMTGRLYF
TRBJ2-3 | TRBV5-8 | CASSRAGGVRDTQYF
TRBJ2-1 | TRBV2 | CASARAGVANEQFF
TRBJ2-7 | TRBV4-1 | CASSQTQVLAGSSYEQYF
TRBJ1-4 | TRBV5-1 | CASSLDLTGGVEKLFF
TRBJ2-7 | TRBV9 | CASSTPGQGDEQYF
TRBJ2-5 | TRBV18 | CASSPAGWETQYF
TRBJ2-1 | TRBV29-1 | CSVEGLSEAYNEQFF
TRBJ2-1 | TRBV7-3 | CASSLYPLGNEQFF
TRBJ2-3 | TRBV4-2 | CASSQDDRGRNTQYF
TRBJ1-2 | TRBV6-5 | CASRPTSRDYGYTF
TRBJ1-4 | TRBV9 | CASSPPNSGEKLFF
TRBJ2-3 | TRBV10-2 | CASSVVQGSDTQYF
TRBJ1-1 | TRBV3-1/TRBV3-2 | CASSQKGTGTGGNEAFF
TRBJ2-1 | TRBV7-2 | CASSPGSEGYNEQFF
TRBJ1-2 | TRBV2 | CAGQGYYGYTF
TRBJ1-1 | TRBV9 | CASSVGIPGQRNTEAFF
TRBJ2-7 | TRBV27 | CASRASPHPQYEQYF
TRBJ2-7 | TRBV27 | CASSRYRGPSYEQYF
TRBJ2-7 | TRBV28 | CASSFWSLAGGPGEQYF
TRBJ1-1 | TRBV9 | CASSGRTGRRLMNTEAFF
TRBJ2-7 | TRBV5-1 | CASSSGGGRVDF
TRBJ1-2 | TRBV2 | CASSEVRQGGYTF
TRBJ2-3 | TRBV6-5 | CASRGTGYSTDTQYF
TRBJ1-3 | TRBV19 | CASTPGTGISGNTIYF
TRBJ1-4 | TRBV19 | CASSIGWAGRNEKLFF